This TCR beta chain was profiled in a study of cytomegalovirus exposure and HLA in healthy donors. Study overall: Out of 350 to 400 genotyped donors, roughly 83% belonged to the Caucasian-associated ancestry cluster.

As concerns this clone: The antigen is undetermined.

Study-wide points: Further analysis, carried out later, found HLA-associated TCR beta chains more clonally expanded than equally common other chains. Sequencing artifact likely explains a cluster of highly shared sequence variants. The listing of 150 or so TCR beta chains classed them as cytomegalovirus-associated.

This CDR3 is 14 amino acids long. Germline CDR1 and CDR2: SEHNR and FQNEAQ (reference sequence). The V gene end was trimmed by 6 bases and the J gene end by 12 bases; junction bases not matched to a gene: 8. This PCR relied on a set of 60 Vbeta primers and 13 Jbeta primers. Measured with immunoSEQ multiplex PCR; TCRdb has only the in-frame clones, and not every one. The clone table shows around 190,000 clones, with the ten largest holding approximately 1%. The chain is built from TRBV7-9 and TRBJ2-1; 13 bases map to TRBD2. The sequence came from a woman aged 25 to 39 in good health and CMV-seropositive. The specimen was PBMCs. The CDR3 region is CASSQGLAGARQFF. The CDR3 DNA follows: TGTGCCAGCAGTCAAGGACTAGCGGGGGCCCGGCAGTTCTTC.